This is a list of T cell receptor beta chains from one sample in a study of neoadjuvant anti-PD-1 for oral cavity cancer. The method was immunoSEQ multiplex PCR; TCRdb's version includes in-frame clones alone and lacks a portion of them. In the table there are just under 70,000 clones, 70% to 90% of which are singletons. Source: PBMCs, taken after nivolumab (anti-PD-1) treatment. The receptors originated from a person aged 40-85 years with oral cavity squamous cell carcinoma. CDR3s include the opening cysteine and the closing phenylalanine or tryptophan. A D gene is named only where the DNA matches it firmly. Size values are once, few and many counts, or a class for expanded clones, and some rows have none.

TRBV27,TRBJ2-1,.,.,CASSLLGQPERNEQFF,TGTGCCAGCAGTTTATTGGGCCAGCCCGAGAGGAATGAGCAGTTCTTC
TRBV6-5,TRBJ1-2,.,TRBD1,CASSPYRGGGYTF,TGTGCCAGCAGTCCATACAGGGGTGGTGGCTACACCTTC
TRBV18,TRBJ1-1,.,.,CASSPFTPGLGSEAFF,TGTGCCAGCTCACCATTCACACCGGGGTTAGGCAGTGAAGCTTTCTTT
TRBV9,TRBJ2-1,.,.,CASSVDDWGLPFF,TGTGCCAGCAGCGTAGACGATTGGGGACTCCCCTTCTTC
TRBV28,TRBJ1-5,.,.,CASSSGLGNQPQHF,TGTGCCAGCAGTTCTGGGTTGGGCAATCAGCCCCAGCATTTT
TRBV5-1,TRBJ2-5,.,.,CASSLTGPKGGETQYF,TGCGCCAGTTCCTTAACCGGGCCAAAAGGGGGAGAGACCCAGTACTTC
TRBV29-1,TRBJ1-2,few,.,CSVEDTLYGYTF,TGCAGCGTTGAAGATACACTCTATGGCTACACCTTC
TRBV2,TRBJ2-7,.,TRBD2,CASTPGLAGGRSSYEQYF,TGTGCCAGCACCCCGGGACTAGCGGGAGGAAGAAGCTCCTACGAGCAGTACTTC
TRBV5-1,TRBJ2-2,.,.,CASRSSSNTGELFF,TGCGCCAGCCGGAGTAGCTCGAACACCGGGGAGCTGTTTTTT
TRBV14,TRBJ1-1,.,.,CASSKGRASEAFF,TGTGCCAGCAGTAAAGGCAGGGCCTCTGAAGCTTTCTTT
TRBV5-4,TRBJ2-7,.,TRBD2,CASSIKTIAGVPYEQYF,TGTGCCAGCAGCATCAAAACCATAGCGGGAGTGCCCTACGAGCAGTACTTC
TRBV19,TRBJ2-1,.,TRBD1,CASSGTGDLNEQFF,TGTGCCAGTTCCGGGACAGGGGATTTAAATGAGCAGTTCTTC
TRBV28,TRBJ1-5,.,.,CASRWGEESNQPQHF,TGTGCCAGCAGGTGGGGGGAAGAAAGCAATCAGCCCCAGCATTTT
TRBV30,TRBJ2-1,.,TRBD2,CAWSRLAGDEQFF,TGTGCCTGGAGTCGTCTAGCGGGAGATGAGCAGTTCTTC
TRBV28,TRBJ1-5,.,TRBD1,CASSPAGTARDDQPQHF,TGTGCCAGCAGTCCAGCCGGGACAGCCAGGGACGATCAGCCCCAGCATTTT